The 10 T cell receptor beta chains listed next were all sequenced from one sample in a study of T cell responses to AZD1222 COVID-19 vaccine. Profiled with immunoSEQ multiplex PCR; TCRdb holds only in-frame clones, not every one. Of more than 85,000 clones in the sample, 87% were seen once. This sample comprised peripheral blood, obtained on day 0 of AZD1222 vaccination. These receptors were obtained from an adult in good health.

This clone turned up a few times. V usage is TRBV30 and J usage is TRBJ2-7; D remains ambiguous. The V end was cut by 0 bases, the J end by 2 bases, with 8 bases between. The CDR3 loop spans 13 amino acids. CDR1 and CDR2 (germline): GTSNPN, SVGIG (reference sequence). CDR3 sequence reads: CAWSVSSPYEQYF. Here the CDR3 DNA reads TGTGCCTGGAGTGTTTCCTCCCCCTACGAGCAGTACTTC.

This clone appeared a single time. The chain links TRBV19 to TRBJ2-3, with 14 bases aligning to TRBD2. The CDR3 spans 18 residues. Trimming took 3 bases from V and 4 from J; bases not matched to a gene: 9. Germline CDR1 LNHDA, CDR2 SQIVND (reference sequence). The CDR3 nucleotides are TGTGCCAGTAGTATCCCCGGACTAGCGGGGGGCGGGGCAGATACGCAGTATTTT. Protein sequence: CASSIPGLAGGGADTQYF.

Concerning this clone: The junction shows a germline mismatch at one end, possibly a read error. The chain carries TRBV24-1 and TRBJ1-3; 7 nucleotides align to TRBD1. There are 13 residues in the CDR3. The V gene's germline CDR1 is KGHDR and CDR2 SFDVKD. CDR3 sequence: CATKGAIGNTIYF. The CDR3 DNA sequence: TGTGCAACCAAGGGGGCAATTGGAAACACCATATATTTT.

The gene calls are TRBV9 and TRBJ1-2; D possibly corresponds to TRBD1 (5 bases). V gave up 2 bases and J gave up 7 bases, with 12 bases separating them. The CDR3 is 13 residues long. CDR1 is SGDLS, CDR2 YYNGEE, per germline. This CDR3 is CASSVDTTGGYTF. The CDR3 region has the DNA TGTGCCAGCAGCGTGGACACTACTGGTGGCTACACCTTC.

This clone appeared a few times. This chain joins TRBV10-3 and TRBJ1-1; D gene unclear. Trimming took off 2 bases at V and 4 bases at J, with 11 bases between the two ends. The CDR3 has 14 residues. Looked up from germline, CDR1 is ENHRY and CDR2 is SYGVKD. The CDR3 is CAISELDISTEAFF. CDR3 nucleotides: TGTGCCATCAGTGAGCTTGACATCAGCACTGAAGCTTTCTTT.

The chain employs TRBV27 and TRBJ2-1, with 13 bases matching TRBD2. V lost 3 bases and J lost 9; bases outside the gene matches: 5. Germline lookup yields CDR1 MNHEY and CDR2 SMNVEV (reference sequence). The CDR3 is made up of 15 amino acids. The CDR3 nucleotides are TGTGCCAGCAGTTTCCGGACTAGCGGGGGCGGTGAGCAGTTCTTC. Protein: CASSFRTSGGGEQFF.

The CDR3 sequence: CASSLVQGTQQFF. CDR3 sequence (DNA): TGTGCCAGCAGCTTAGTTCAGGGAACCCAGCAGTTCTTC. V is TRBV11-3 and J is TRBJ2-1, with D possibly matching TRBD1 (5 bases). V was trimmed by 1 base and J by 11 bases, leaving 12 bases between them. From germline, CDR1 is SGHNT and CDR2 YENEEA. This CDR3 has 13 residues.

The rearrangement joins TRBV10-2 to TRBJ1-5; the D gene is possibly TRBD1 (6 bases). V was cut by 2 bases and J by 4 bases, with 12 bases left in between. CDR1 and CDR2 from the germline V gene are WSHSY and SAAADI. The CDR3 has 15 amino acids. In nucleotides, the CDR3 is TGCGCCAGCAGTGAGGGACGGGACAAAAATCAGCCCCAGCATTTT. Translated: CASSEGRDKNQPQHF.

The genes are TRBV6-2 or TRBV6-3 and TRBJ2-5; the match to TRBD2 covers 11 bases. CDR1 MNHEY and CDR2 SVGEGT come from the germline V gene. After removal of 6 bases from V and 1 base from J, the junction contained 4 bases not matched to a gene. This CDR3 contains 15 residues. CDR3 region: CASSQGTSGQETQYF. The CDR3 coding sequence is TGTGCCAGCAGCCAAGGGACTAGCGGCCAAGAGACCCAGTACTTC.

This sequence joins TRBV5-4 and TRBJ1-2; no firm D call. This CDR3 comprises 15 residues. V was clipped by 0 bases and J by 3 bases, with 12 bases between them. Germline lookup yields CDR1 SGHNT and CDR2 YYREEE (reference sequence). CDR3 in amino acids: CASSLGRSGDYGYTF. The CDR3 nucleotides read TGTGCCAGCAGCTTGGGGAGGTCCGGGGACTATGGCTACACCTTC.